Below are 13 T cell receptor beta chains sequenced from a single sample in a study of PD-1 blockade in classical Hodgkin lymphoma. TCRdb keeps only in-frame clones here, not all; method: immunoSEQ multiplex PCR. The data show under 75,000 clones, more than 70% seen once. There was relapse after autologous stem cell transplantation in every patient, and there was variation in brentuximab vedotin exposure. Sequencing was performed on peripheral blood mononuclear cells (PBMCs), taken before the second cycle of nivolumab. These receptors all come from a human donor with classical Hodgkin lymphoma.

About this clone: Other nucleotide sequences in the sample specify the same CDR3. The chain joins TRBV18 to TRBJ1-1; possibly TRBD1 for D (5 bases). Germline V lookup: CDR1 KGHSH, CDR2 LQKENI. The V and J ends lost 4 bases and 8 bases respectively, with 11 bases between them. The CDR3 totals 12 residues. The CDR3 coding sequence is TGTGCCAGCTCACAGTCGACAGACGAAGCTTTCTTT. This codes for CASSQSTDEAFF.

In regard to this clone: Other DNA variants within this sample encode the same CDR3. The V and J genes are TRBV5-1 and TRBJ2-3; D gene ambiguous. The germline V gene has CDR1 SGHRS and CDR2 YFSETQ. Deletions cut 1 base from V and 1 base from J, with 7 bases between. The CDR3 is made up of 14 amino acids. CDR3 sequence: CASSLRAGTDTQYF. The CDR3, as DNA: TGCGCCAGCAGCTTGAGGGCAGGCACAGATACGCAGTATTTT. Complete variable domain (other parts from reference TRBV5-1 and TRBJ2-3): KAGVTQTPRYLIKTRGQQVTLSCSPISGHRSVSWYQQTPGQGLQFLFEYFSETQRNKGNFPGRFSGRQFSNSRSEMNVSTLELGDSALYLCASSLRAGTDTQYFGPGTRLTVL.

The CDR3 DNA is TGTGCCAGCAGTTACTACGGGGGTCAGCCCCAGCATTTT. Amino acid sequence: CASSYYGGQPQHF. The V call is TRBV6-6, the J call TRBJ1-5; D may be TRBD1 (5 bases). Germline V gene data show CDR1 as MNHNY and CDR2 as SVGAGI (reference sequence). CDR3 length: 13 residues. Trimming took off 1 base at V and 6 bases at J, with 7 bases between the two ends.

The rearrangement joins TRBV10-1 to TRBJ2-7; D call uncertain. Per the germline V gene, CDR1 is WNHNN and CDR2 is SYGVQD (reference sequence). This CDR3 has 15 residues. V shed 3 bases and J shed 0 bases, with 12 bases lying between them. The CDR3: CASSDSDLGSYEQYF. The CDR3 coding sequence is TGCGCCAGCAGTGATTCGGACCTCGGCTCCTACGAGCAGTACTTC.

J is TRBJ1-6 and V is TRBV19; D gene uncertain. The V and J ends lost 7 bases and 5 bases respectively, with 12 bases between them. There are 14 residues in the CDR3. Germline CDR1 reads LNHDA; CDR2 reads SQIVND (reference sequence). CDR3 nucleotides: TGTGCCAGTACCCCGTCGGGAGATAATTCACCCCTCCACTTT. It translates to CASTPSGDNSPLHF.

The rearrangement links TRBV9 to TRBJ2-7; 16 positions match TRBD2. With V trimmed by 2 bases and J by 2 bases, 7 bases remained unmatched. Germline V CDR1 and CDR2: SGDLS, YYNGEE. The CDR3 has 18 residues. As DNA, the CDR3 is TGTGCCAGCAGCGTTGGGACTAGCGGGGGGGATCTGACCTACGAGCAGTACTTC. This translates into CASSVGTSGGDLTYEQYF.

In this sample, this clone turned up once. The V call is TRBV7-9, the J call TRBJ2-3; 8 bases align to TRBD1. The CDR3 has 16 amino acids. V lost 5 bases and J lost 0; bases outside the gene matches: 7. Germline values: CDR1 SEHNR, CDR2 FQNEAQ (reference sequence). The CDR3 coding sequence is TGTGCCAGCAGCATAGGGACAGGAGAAAGCACAGATACGCAGTATTTT. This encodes CASSIGTGESTDTQYF.

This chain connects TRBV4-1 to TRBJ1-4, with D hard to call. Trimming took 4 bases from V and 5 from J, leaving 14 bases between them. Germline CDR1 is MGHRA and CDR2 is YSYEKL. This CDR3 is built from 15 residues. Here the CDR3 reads CASSPRVTENEKLFF. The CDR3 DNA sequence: TGCGCCAGCAGCCCGCGGGTCACGGAGAATGAAAAACTGTTTTTT.

CDR3 nucleotides: TGTGCCAGTAGTATAGGTATTATCTCTGGGGCCAACGTCCTGACTTTC. It yields the protein CASSIGIISGANVLTF. This sequence joins TRBV19 and TRBJ2-6; D is unresolved. Trimming removed 1 base from V and 0 bases from J, with 7 bases in between. Germline V gene lookup returns CDR1 LNHDA and CDR2 SQIVND (reference sequence). CDR3 length: 16 residues. Filled out from reference TRBV19 and TRBJ2-6, the complete variable domain reads DGGITQSPKYLFRKEGQNVTLSCEQNLNHDAMYWYRQDPGQGLRLIYYSQIVNDFQKGDIAEGYSVSREKKESFPLTVTSAQKNPTAFYLCASSIGIISGANVLTFGAGSRLTVL.

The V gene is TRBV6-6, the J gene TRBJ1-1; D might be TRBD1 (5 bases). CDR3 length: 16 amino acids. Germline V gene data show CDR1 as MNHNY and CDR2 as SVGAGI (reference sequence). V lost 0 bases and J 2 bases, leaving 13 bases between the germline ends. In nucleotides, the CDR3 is TGTGCCAGCAGTTACTCGATCGGGACGGCAAACACTGAAGCTTTCTTT. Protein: CASSYSIGTANTEAFF.

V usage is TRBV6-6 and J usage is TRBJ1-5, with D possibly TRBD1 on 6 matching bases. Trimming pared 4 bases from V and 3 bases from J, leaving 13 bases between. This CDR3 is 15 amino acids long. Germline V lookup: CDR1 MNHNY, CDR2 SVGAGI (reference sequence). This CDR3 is CASSSRDILNQPQHF. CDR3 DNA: TGTGCCAGCAGTTCTAGGGACATCCTCAATCAGCCCCAGCATTTT.

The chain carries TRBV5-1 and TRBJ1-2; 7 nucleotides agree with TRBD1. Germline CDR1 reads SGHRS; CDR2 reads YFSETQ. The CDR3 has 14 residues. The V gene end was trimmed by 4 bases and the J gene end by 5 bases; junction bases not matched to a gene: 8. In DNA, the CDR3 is TGCGCCAGCAGCCCAGGACAGGTTGGGTATGGCTACACCTTC. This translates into CASSPGQVGYGYTF.

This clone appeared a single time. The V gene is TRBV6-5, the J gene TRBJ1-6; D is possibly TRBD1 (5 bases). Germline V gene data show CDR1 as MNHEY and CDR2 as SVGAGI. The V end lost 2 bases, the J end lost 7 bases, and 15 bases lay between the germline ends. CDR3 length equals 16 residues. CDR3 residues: CASSYGGGLGNSPLHF. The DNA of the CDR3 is TGTGCCAGCAGTTACGGCGGGGGGTTGGGGAATTCACCCCTCCACTTT.